Listed here are 16 T cell receptor beta chains from one sample, sequenced in a study of cytomegalovirus exposure and HLA in healthy donors. Primers: 60 Vbeta forward and 13 Jbeta reverse. TCRdb's copy holds only in-frame clones and misses some; the assay was immunoSEQ multiplex PCR. Of 100,000 to 150,000 clones listed, 81% are singletons. The source material was PBMCs. These TCRs come from a woman aged 40-49 years in good health and CMV-seropositive.

The chain has TRBV5-4 and TRBJ2-5, with D unclear. Per the germline V gene, CDR1 is SGHNT and CDR2 is YYREEE (reference sequence). This CDR3 has 13 residues. V lost 4 bases, J lost 2 bases, and 9 bases lay in between. The CDR3 region has the DNA TGTGCCAGCAGCATGACAAGGCAAGAGACCCAGTACTTC. It specifies CASSMTRQETQYF.

V usage is TRBV5-1 and J usage is TRBJ2-3; D gene uncertain. CDR1 is SGHRS, CDR2 YFSETQ, per germline. The CDR3 has 15 amino acids. Trimming removed 4 bases from V and 2 bases from J, with 14 bases in between. The CDR3 coding sequence is TGCGCCAGCAGCGGAGTAGGAGCCTCCACAGATACGCAGTATTTT. Translation: CASSGVGASTDTQYF.

The gene calls are TRBV6-1 and TRBJ2-5; D is perhaps TRBD2 (5 bases). CDR1 and CDR2 from the germline V gene are MNHNS and SASEGT. Trimming stripped 0 bases from V and 7 bases from J, with 15 bases between. This CDR3 has 15 amino acids. The CDR3 nucleotides are TGTGCCAGCAGTGAAGCCCCGGGGTCGGTCGGGACCCAGTACTTC. It yields the protein CASSEAPGSVGTQYF.

This clone was seen a handful of times. The chain has TRBV29-1 and TRBJ2-1; TRBD2 is a possible D gene (5 bases). V was cut by 4 bases and J by 10 bases, with 17 bases left in between. Germline CDR1 SQVTM, CDR2 ANQGSEA. The CDR3 loop spans 13 amino acids. CDR3 region: CSVGAWRLQEQFF. CDR3 coding DNA: TGCAGCGTTGGGGCCTGGAGGCTACAGGAGCAGTTCTTC.

The DNA for the CDR3 is TGTGCCAGCAGTTACTCAAACAGTCCCTCTGGAAACACCATATATTTT. Amino acid sequence: CASSYSNSPSGNTIYF. This chain connects TRBV6-6 to TRBJ1-3, with D uncertain. CDR1 is MNHNY, CDR2 SVGAGI, per germline (reference sequence). The ends were cut back, 0 bases at V and 0 bases at J, with 9 bases in the middle. The CDR3 runs to 16 residues.

This clone was seen once. The chain combines TRBV4-1 with TRBJ1-2, with 8 bases fitting TRBD1. CDR3 length: 15 amino acids. Germline-derived CDR1 and CDR2 are MGHRA and YSYEKL. The J segment lost 8 bases and the V segment lost 1 base, leaving 9 bases of the junction unmatched. The CDR3 loop is CASSQAKGGTGGYTF. In nucleotides, the CDR3 is TGCGCCAGCAGCCAAGCCAAAGGGGGGACAGGCGGCTACACCTTC.

The gene calls are TRBV5-6 and TRBJ2-2; a possible D gene is TRBD2 (6 bases). The CDR3 is 15 residues long. The V end was cut by 0 bases, the J end by 3 bases, with 9 bases between. Looked up from germline, CDR1 is SGHDT and CDR2 is YYEEEE. The CDR3 reads CASSLAGLHTGELFF. Here the CDR3 DNA reads TGTGCCAGCAGCTTGGCGGGACTTCACACCGGGGAGCTGTTTTTT. Drawing the rest from reference TRBV5-6 and TRBJ2-2, the complete variable domain is DAGVTQSPTHLIKTRGQQVTLRCSPKSGHDTVSWYQQALGQGPQFIFQYYEEEERQRGNFPDRFSGHQFPNYSSELNVNALLLGDSALYLCASSLAGLHTGELFFGEGSRLTVL.

The V and J genes are TRBV4-1 and TRBJ2-7; TRBD1 matches 7 bases. Losses at the gene ends were 0 bases for V and 3 bases for J; bases not matched to a gene: 8. CDR1 is MGHRA, CDR2 YSYEKL, per germline. The CDR3 is 16 amino acids. Here the CDR3 reads CASSQDLETGYYEQYF. The DNA of the CDR3 is TGCGCCAGCAGCCAAGATTTGGAGACAGGGTACTACGAGCAGTACTTC.

The chain links TRBV7-8 to TRBJ2-3, with TRBD2 identical over 7 bases. Germline CDR1 and CDR2: SGHVS and FQNEAQ. V lost 2 bases, J lost 1 base, and 6 bases stayed unmatched. This CDR3 comprises 16 residues. The CDR3 loop is CASSLRLAGGTDTQYF. The CDR3 DNA reads TGTGCCAGCAGCTTACGGCTTGCGGGGGGCACAGATACGCAGTATTTT.

The J gene is TRBJ1-4, the V gene TRBV19; no definite D call. Germline-derived CDR1 and CDR2 are LNHDA and SQIVND (reference sequence). This CDR3 region has 14 residues. V was clipped by 4 bases and J by 5 bases, with 11 bases between them. The CDR3 spells CASSKAVVNEKLFF. Written as DNA, the CDR3 is TGTGCCAGTAGTAAAGCGGTTGTCAATGAAAAACTGTTTTTT.

The J gene is TRBJ2-7, the V gene TRBV5-1; 7 positions agree with TRBD1. CDR1 SGHRS and CDR2 YFSETQ come from the germline V gene. This CDR3 region has 13 residues. V trimming: 4 bases; J trimming: 2 bases; junction bases outside the gene matches: 3. CDR3 nucleotides: TGCGCCAGCAGCACCGGGACAGCCTACGAGCAGTACTTC. Residues: CASSTGTAYEQYF.

The chain joins TRBV7-7 to TRBJ1-1; weak D call: TRBD1 (6 bases). CDR1 and CDR2 from the germline V gene are SSHAT and FNYEAQ (reference sequence). The CDR3 has 13 amino acids. The CDR3 sequence is CARLQGKNTEAFF. CDR3 in DNA: TGTGCTAGATTACAGGGAAAGAACACTGAAGCTTTCTTT.

The chain is built from TRBV5-4 and TRBJ1-1, with D unclear. The V end was cut by 4 bases, the J end by 1 base, with 14 bases between. Germline CDR1 SGHNT, CDR2 YYREEE (reference sequence). The CDR3 spans 15 residues. The CDR3: CASSLLAATNTEAFF. CDR3 DNA: TGTGCCAGCAGCCTCCTGGCGGCCACGAACACTGAAGCTTTCTTT. The variable domain in full, with the rest retrieved from reference TRBV5-4 and TRBJ1-1, is ETGVTQSPTHLIKTRGQQVTLRCSSQSGHNTVSWYQQALGQGPQFIFQYYREEENGRGNFPPRFSGLQFPNYSSELNVNALELDDSALYLCASSLLAATNTEAFFGQGTRLTVV.

The rearrangement joins TRBV2 to TRBJ2-5; D gene unclear. Germline assignment: CDR1 SNHLY and CDR2 FYNNEI. The CDR3 is made up of 15 amino acids. V lost 4 bases to trimming and J lost 3 bases, with 15 bases between them. This chain's CDR3 is CASSVRQWSEETQYF. CDR3 sequence (DNA): TGTGCCAGCAGTGTCAGGCAGTGGTCTGAAGAGACCCAGTACTTC. Full variable domain (remainder filled in from reference TRBV2 and TRBJ2-5): EPEVTQTPSHQVTQMGQEVILRCVPISNHLYFYWYRQILGQKVEFLVSFYNNEISEKSEIFDDQFSVERPDGSNFTLKIRSTKLEDSAMYFCASSVRQWSEETQYFGPGTRLLVL.

The rearrangement uses TRBV29-1 and TRBJ1-2; 9 bases are a match to TRBD1. Germline loops: CDR1 SQVTM, CDR2 ANQGSEA. V dropped 7 bases and J dropped 4; count of bases not matched to a gene: 4. The CDR3 runs 12 residues. The CDR3 DNA reads TGCAGCGCCGGGACAGGGCTCTATGGCTACACCTTC. Protein sequence: CSAGTGLYGYTF.

Concerning this clone itself: One junction end disagrees with the germline gene, perhaps due to a read error. Other DNA sequences in this specimen translate into the identical CDR3. The J gene is TRBJ2-2, the V gene TRBV5-1; perhaps TRBD1 as D (6 bases). The CDR3 extends over 15 amino acids. Germline CDR1 and CDR2: SGHRS and YFSETQ. The CDR3 region is CASSTALQGTGELFF. The DNA of the CDR3 is TGCGCCAGCAGCACCGCCCTACAGGGCACCGGGGAGCTGTTTTTC.